The sample holds a few counts of the clone carrying this TCR delta chain. This record comes from a study of gamma-delta T cells after stem cell transplantation. TCRdb applied CATT to the RT-PCR reads for clone calling. The table has 10,000 to 13,000 delta-chain clones, about 38% seen once. Source material: gamma-delta T cells. This clonotype was sampled from a human donor. It is not recorded whose cells these are; they may come from a transplant donor.

The CDR3 spells CALGERDGGYEYTDKLIF. The CDR3 nucleotides read TGTGCTCTTGGGGAAAGGGATGGGGGATACGAGTACACCGATAAACTCATCTTT. The rearrangement joins TRDV1 to TRDJ1, with 11 bases identical to TRDD3. Germline CDR1 TSWWSYY, CDR2 QGS. Losses at the gene ends were 2 bases for V and 0 bases for J; bases not matched to a gene: 8. This CDR3 spans 18 amino acids.